Given below is one T cell receptor beta chain in context. The antigen remains undetermined. A J-beta primer mix and a sample-barcoded 5' primer were used in a second PCR of roughly 6 to 12 cycles. From the 5' RACE reads, TCRdb called clonotypes with MiXCR, one entry per CDR3 protein. Of nearly 800,000 distinct CDR3 sequences listed, about 56% were seen once; the top ten hold roughly 24%. There were at least 5.5 micrograms of total RNA extracted from every sample. This specimen comes from a study of blood T cells in healthy people across ages. General study points: Leaving the PBMCs unsorted stopped any conclusive comparison of naive versus antigen-experienced cells.

Input material: blood. This clonotype was sampled from a man between 40 and 49 years old in good health.

The DNA for the CDR3 is TGTGCCAGCAGTTTATTAGGTCGGAAAGCTAACTATGGCTACACCTTC. It translates to CASSLLGRKANYGYTF. The J gene is TRBJ1-2, the V gene TRBV27, with no clear D. V was shortened by 1 base and J by 0 bases, with 12 bases between the two germline ends. CDR1 is MNHEY, CDR2 SMNVEV, per germline (reference sequence). This CDR3 region has 16 residues.